This TCR beta chain was identified in a study of T cell responses to AZD1222 COVID-19 vaccine. Study at large: Samples with a second dose at about 4 or about 12 weeks were pooled together.

To note about this clone: Its cognate antigen is unknown.

Whole-study findings and limits: Two AZD1222 doses significantly raised spike-specific TCR breadth and depth over controls. No day 14 peak samples; only post-peak repertoires were characterized. Seropositive status at baseline applied to only five to seven AZD1222 recipients.

Germline assignment: CDR1 GTSNPN and CDR2 SVGIG (reference sequence). Between the trimmed V and J ends, which lost 0 bases and 8 bases, there was a span of 16 bases. The CDR3 is 14 amino acids. Only in-frame clones appear in the TCRdb table, and some are missing; sequencing was by immunoSEQ multiplex PCR. The sample shows over 120,000 clones, roughly 91% of them seen only once. The sequence came from an adult in good health. The specimen was peripheral blood, collected on day 0 of AZD1222 vaccination. J is TRBJ1-2 and V is TRBV30, with D perhaps matching TRBD1 (6 bases). CDR3 nucleotide sequence: TGTGCCTGGAGTGTACACCCAGGGGCAGGGGGCTACACCTTC. This translates into CAWSVHPGAGGYTF.